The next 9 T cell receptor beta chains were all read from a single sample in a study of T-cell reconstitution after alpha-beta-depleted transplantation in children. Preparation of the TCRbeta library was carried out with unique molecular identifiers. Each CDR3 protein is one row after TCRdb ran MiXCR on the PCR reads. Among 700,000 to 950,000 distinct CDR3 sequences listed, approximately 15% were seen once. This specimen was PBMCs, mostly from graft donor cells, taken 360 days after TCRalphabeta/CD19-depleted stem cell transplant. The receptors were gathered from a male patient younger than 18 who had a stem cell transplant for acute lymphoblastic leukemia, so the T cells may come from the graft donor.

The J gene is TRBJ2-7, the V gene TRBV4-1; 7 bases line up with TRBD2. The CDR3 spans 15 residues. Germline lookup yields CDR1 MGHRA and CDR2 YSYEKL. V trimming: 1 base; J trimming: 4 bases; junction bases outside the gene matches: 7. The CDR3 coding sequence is TGCGCCAGCAGCCAAGTTCGGGACTATAGGTACGAGCAGTACTTC. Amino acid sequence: CASSQVRDYRYEQYF.

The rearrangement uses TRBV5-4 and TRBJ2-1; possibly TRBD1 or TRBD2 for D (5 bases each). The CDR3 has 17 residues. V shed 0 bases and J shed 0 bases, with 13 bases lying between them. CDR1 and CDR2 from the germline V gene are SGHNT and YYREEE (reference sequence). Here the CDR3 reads CASSLADWGNSYNEQFF. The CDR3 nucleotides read TGTGCCAGCAGCTTGGCCGATTGGGGGAACTCCTACAATGAGCAGTTCTTC.

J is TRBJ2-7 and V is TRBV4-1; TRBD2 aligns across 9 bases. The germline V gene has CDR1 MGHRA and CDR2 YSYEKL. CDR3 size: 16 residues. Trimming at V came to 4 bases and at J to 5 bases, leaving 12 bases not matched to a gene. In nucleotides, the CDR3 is TGCGCCAGCAGCCCCCGGGGTAGCGGGAGATCCGACGAGCAGTACTTC. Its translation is CASSPRGSGRSDEQYF.

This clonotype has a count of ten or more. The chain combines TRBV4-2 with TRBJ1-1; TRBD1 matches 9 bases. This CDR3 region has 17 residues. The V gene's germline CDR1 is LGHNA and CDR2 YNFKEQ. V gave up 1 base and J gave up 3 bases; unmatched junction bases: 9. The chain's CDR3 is CASSQALRTGVHTEAFF. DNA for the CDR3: TGTGCCAGCAGCCAAGCTCTTCGGACAGGGGTCCACACTGAAGCTTTCTTT.

DNA of the CDR3: TGCGCCAGCAGCCCCCGAGACAGGCAGGGGTATGGCTACACCTTC. The encoded protein is CASSPRDRQGYGYTF. The V and J genes are TRBV4-1 and TRBJ1-2; maybe TRBD1 (6 bases). The V gene lost 4 bases and the J gene lost 5 bases, with 17 bases spanning the gap. The CDR3 contains 15 residues. Germline V gene sequence: CDR1 MGHRA, CDR2 YSYEKL.

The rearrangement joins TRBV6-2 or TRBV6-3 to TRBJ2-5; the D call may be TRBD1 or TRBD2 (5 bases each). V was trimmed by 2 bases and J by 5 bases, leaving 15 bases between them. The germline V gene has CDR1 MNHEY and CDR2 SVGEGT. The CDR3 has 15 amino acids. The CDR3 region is CASSYHLGAGETQYF. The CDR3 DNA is TGTGCCAGCAGTTACCACCTCGGGGCTGGGGAGACCCAGTACTTC.

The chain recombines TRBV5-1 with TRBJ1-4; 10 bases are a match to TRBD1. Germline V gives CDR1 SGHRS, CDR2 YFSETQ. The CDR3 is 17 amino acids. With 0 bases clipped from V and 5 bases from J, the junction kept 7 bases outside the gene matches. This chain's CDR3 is CASSLDGPGQGNEKLFF. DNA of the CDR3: TGCGCCAGCAGCTTGGACGGACCGGGACAGGGGAATGAAAAACTGTTTTTT.

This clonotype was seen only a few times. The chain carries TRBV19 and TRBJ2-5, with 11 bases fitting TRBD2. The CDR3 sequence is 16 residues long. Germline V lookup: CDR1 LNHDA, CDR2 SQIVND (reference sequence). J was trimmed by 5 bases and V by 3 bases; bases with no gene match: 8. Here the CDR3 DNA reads TGTGCCAGTAGTATTTGGGGGACTAGCGGCGGGGAGACCCAGTACTTC. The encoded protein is CASSIWGTSGGETQYF.

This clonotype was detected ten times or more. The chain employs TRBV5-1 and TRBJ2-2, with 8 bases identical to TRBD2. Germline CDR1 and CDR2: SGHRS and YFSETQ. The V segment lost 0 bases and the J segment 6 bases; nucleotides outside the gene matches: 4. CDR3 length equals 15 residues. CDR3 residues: CASSLAGGPAGELFF. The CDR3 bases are TGCGCCAGCAGCTTGGCGGGAGGGCCGGCCGGGGAGCTGTTTTTT.